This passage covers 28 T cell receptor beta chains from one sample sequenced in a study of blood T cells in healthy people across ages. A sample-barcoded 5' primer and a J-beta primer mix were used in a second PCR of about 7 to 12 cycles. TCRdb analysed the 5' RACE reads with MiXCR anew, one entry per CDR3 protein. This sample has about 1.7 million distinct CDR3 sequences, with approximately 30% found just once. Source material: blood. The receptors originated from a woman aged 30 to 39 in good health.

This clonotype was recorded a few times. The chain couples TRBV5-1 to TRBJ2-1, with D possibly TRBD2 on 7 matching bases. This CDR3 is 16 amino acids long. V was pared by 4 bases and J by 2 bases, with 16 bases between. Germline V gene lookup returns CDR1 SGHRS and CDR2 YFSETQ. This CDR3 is CASSQPGGQAYNEQFF. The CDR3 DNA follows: TGCGCCAGCAGCCAACCCGGGGGGCAGGCCTACAATGAGCAGTTCTTC.

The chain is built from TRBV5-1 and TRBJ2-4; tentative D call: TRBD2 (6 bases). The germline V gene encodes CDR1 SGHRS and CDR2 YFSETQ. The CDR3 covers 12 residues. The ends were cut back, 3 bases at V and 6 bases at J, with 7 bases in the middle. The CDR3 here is CASSSAGNIQYF. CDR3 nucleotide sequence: TGCGCCAGCAGCTCAGCGGGAAACATTCAGTACTTC.

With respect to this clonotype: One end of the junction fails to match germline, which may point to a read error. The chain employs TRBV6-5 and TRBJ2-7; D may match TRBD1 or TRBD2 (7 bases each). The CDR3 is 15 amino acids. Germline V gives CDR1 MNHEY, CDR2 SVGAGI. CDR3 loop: CASSTFDTGDYEQDF. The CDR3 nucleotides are TGTGCCAGCAGTACCTTCGACACAGGGGACTACGAGCAGGACTTC.

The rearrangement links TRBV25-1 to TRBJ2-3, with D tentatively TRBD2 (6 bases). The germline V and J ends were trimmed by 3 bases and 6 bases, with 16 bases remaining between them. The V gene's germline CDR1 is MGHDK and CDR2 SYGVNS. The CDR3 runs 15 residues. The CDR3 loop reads CASSEVRDPGDTQYF. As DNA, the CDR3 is TGTGCCAGCAGTGAGGTGCGGGACCCGGGGGATACGCAGTATTTT. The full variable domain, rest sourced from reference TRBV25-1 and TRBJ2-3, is EADIYQTPRYLVIGTGKKITLECSQTMGHDKMYWYQQDPGMELHLIHYSYGVNSTEKGDLSSESTVSRIRTEHFPLTLESARPSHTSQYLCASSEVRDPGDTQYFGPGTRLTVL.

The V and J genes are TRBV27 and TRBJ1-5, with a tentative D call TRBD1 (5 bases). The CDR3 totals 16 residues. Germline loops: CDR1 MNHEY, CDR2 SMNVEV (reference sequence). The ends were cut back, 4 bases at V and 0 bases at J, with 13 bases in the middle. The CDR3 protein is CASSSQGFLSNQPQHF. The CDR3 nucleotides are TGTGCCAGCAGTTCTCAGGGATTTCTTAGCAATCAGCCCCAGCATTTT.

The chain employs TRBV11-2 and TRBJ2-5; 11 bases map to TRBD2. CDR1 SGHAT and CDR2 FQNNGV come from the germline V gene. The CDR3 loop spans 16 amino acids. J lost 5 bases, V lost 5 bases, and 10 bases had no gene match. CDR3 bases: TGTGCCAGCAGCCTTACTAGCGGGGGCGGAGGGGAGACCCAGTACTTC. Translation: CASSLTSGGGGETQYF.

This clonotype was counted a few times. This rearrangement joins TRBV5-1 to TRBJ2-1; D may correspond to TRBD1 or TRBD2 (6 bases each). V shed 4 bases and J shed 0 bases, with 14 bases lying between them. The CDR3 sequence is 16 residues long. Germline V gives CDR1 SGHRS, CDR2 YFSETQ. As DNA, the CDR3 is TGCGCCAGCAGCCCGGGGGCTTTTAGCTCCTACAATGAGCAGTTCTTC. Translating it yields CASSPGAFSSYNEQFF.

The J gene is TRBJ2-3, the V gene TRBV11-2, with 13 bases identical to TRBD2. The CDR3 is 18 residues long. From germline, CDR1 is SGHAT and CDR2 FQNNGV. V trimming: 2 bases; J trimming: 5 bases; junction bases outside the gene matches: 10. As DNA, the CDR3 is TGTGCCAGCAGCTTATCAACTTGGGGACTAGCGGGACGAGATACGCAGTATTTT. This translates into CASSLSTWGLAGRDTQYF.

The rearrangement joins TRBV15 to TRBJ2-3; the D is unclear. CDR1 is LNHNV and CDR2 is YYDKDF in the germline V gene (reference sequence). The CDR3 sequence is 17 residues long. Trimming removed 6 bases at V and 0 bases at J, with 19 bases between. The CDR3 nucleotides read TGTGCCACCAGGACCCGGTCTTTAGGTTCTAGCACAGATACGCAGTATTTT. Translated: CATRTRSLGSSTDTQYF.

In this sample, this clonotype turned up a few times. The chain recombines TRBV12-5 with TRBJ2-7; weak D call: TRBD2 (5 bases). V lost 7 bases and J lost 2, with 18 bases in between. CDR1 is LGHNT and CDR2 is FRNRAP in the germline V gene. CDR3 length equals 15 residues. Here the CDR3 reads CASAPYAGLTYEQYF. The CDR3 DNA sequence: TGTGCTAGTGCCCCCTATGCGGGTCTGACCTACGAGCAGTACTTC.

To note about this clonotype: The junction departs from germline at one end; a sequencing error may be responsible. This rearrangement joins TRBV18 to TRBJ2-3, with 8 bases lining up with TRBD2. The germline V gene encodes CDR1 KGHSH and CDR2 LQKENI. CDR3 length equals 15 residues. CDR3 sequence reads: CASPPGLASGDTQYF. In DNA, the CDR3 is TGTGCCAGCCCACCTGGACTAGCAAGTGGAGATACGCAGTATTTT.

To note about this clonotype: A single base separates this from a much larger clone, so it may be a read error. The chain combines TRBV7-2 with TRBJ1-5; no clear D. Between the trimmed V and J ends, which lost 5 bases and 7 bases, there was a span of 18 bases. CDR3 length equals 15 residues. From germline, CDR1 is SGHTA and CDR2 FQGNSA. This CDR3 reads CTSSREVGSGQPQHF. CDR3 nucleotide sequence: TGTACCAGCAGCCGCGAAGTGGGATCGGGGCAGCCCCAGCATTTT. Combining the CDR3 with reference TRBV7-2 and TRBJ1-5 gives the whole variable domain GAGVSQSPSNKVTEKGKDVELRCDPISGHTALYWYRQSLGQGLEFLIYFQGNSAPDKSGLPSDRFSAERTGGSVSTLTIQRTQQEDSAVYLCTSSREVGSGQPQHFGDGTRLSIL.

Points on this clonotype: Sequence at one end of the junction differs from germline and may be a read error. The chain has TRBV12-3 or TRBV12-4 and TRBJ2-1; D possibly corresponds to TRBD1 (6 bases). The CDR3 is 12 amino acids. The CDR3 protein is CTSSLQGSEQFF. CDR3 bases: TGTACCAGCAGTTTACAGGGAAGTGAGCAGTTCTTC.

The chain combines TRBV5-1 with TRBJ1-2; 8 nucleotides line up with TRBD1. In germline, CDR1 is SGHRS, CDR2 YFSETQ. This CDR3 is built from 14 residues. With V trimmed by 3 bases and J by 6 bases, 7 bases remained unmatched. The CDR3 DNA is TGCGCCAGCAGCTCCGGACAGGGCAAAGATGGCTACACCTTC. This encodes CASSSGQGKDGYTF.

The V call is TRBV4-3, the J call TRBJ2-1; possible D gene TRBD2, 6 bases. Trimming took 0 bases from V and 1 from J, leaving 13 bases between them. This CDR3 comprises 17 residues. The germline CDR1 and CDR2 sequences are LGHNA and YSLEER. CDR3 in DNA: TGCGCCAGCAGCCAAGATGGGATCGGGGGTTCCTACAATGAGCAGTTCTTC. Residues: CASSQDGIGGSYNEQFF.

The CDR3 spells CASWDRVYEQYF. In DNA, the CDR3 is TGTGCCAGCTGGGACAGGGTCTACGAGCAGTACTTC. V and J are TRBV28 and TRBJ2-7; the match to TRBD1 covers 9 bases. CDR1 and CDR2 from the germline V gene are MDHEN and SYDVKM. The V segment lost 8 bases and the J segment 3 bases; nucleotides outside the gene matches: 2. This CDR3 is built from 12 residues.

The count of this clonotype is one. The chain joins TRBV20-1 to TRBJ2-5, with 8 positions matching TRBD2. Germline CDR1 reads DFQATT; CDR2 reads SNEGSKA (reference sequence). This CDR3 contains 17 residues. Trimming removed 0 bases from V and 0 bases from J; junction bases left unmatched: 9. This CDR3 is CSARDTSGGRDQETQYF. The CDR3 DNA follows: TGCAGTGCTAGAGATACGAGCGGGGGCCGTGACCAAGAGACCCAGTACTTC.

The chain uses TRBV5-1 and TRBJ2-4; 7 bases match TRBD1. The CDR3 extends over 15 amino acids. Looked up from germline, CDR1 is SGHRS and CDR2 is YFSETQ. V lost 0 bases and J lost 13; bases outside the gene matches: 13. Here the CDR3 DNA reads TGCGCCAGCAGCTTGGGGCAGGGGGTCTACAATGAGCAGTACTTC. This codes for CASSLGQGVYNEQYF.

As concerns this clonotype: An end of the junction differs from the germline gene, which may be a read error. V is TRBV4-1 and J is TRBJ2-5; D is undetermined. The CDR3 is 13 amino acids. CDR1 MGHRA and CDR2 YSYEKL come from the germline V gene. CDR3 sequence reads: CACSQVRGETQYF. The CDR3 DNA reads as TGCGCCTGCAGCCAAGTGAGAGGAGAGACCCAGTACTTC.

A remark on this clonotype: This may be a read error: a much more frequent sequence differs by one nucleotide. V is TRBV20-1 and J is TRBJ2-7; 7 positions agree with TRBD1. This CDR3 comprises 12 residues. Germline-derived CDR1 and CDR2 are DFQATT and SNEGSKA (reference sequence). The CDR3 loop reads CRASGQIYEQYF. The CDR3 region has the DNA TGCAGGGCTTCGGGACAGATCTACGAGCAGTACTTC.

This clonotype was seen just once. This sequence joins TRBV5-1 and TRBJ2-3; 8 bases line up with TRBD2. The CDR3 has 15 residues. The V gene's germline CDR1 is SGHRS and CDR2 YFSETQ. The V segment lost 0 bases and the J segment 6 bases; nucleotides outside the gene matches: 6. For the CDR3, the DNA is TGCGCCAGCAGCTTGGTCGGGGGGGCCCCCGATACGCAGTATTTT. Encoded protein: CASSLVGGAPDTQYF.

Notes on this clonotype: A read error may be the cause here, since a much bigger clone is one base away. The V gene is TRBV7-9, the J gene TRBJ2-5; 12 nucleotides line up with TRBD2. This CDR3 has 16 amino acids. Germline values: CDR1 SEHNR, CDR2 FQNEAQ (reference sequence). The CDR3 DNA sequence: TGTGCCAGCAGCTCCAGTGGACTAGCGGGACAAGAGGCCCAGTACTTC. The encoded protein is CASSSSGLAGQEAQYF.

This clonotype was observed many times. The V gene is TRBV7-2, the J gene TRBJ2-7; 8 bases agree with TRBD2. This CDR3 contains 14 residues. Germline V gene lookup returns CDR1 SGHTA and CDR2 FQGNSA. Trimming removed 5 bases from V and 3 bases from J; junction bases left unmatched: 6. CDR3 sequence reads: CASSATSGGYEQYF. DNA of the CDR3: TGTGCCAGCAGCGCGACAAGCGGGGGCTACGAGCAGTACTTC.

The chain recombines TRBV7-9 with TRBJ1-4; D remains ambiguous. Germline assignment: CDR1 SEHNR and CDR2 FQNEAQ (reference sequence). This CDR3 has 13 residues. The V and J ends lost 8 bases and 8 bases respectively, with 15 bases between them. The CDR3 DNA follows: TGTGCCAGCTCCTCCCTCCAGGAAGAAAAACTGTTTTTT. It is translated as CASSSLQEEKLFF.

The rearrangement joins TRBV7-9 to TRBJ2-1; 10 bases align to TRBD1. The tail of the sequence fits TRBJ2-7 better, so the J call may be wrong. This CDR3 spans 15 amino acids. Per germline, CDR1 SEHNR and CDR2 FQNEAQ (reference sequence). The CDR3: CASSRDRGTYNEQYF. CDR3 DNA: TGTGCCAGCAGCAGGGACAGGGGTACCTACAATGAGCAGTACTTC.

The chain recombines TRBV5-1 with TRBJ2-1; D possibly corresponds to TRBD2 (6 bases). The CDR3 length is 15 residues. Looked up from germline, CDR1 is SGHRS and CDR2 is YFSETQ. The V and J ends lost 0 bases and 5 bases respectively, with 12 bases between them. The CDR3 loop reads CASSLASDYHNEQFF. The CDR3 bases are TGCGCCAGCAGCTTGGCCTCGGACTACCACAATGAGCAGTTCTTC.

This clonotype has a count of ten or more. In nucleotides, the CDR3 is TGCAGCGTTGTCGACAGATGGCTCCAAGAGACCCAGTACTTC. Its translation: CSVVDRWLQETQYF. This chain uses TRBV29-1 with TRBJ2-5; perhaps TRBD1 as D (5 bases). This CDR3 contains 14 residues. The V and J ends lost 4 bases and 1 base respectively, with 13 bases between them. CDR1 is SQVTM, CDR2 ANQGSEA, per germline. The full variable domain, with the rest looked up from reference TRBV29-1 and TRBJ2-5, is SAVISQKPSRDICQRGTSLTIQCQVDSQVTMMFWYRQQPGQSLTLIATANQGSEATYESGFVIDKFPISRPNLTFSTLTVSNMSPEDSSIYLCSVVDRWLQETQYFGPGTRLLVL.

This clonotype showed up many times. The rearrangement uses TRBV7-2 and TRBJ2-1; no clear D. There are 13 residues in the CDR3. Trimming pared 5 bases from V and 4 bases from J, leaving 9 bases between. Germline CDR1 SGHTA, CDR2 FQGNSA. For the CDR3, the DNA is TGTGCCAGCAGCGCCACCTTTTACAATGAGCAGTTCTTC. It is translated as CASSATFYNEQFF.